These T cell receptor beta chains were read from a single sample in a study of T-cell memory formation after mild COVID-19. Using its own MiXCR run on the 5' RACE reads, TCRdb lists one record per CDR3 protein. In the table there are around 47,000 distinct CDR3 sequences, roughly 9.8% of which are singletons. The sample comprised PBMCs or a T cell subset sorted from them (not recorded which). Receptors originate from an adult woman who had mild COVID-19 (a few samples of this study predate the infection). Cell type and time point are not known. Both conserved end residues are part of each CDR3. D genes are given only for firm matches. Size values are once, few and many counts, or a class for expanded clones, and some rows have none.

v_gene	d_gene	abundance	j_gene	CDR3nt	CDR3aa
TRBV7-2	TRBD2	once	TRBJ2-1	TGTGCCAGCAGCTTAGCGGCTAGCGGGAGAATCGGGTCCTACAATGAGCAGTTCTTC	CASSLAASGRIGSYNEQFF
TRBV19	TRBD1	few	TRBJ1-5	TGTGCCAGTACCGTTGACAGGGCTAGCAATCAGCCCCAGCATTTT	CASTVDRASNQPQHF
TRBV4-3	TRBD2	few	TRBJ2-1	TGCGCCAGCAGCCAAAGGTCAGCGGGAGTCCTAACCTACAATGAGCAGTTCTTC	CASSQRSAGVLTYNEQFF
TRBV11-3	.	few	TRBJ2-1	TGTGCCAGCAGCACAACTAGCGAGCAGTTCTTC	CASSTTSEQFF
TRBV5-4	TRBD2	.	TRBJ2-5	TGTGCCAGCAGCTTTATAGCGGGAGTCGGCGGAGAGACCCAGTACTTC	CASSFIAGVGGETQYF
TRBV15	.	.	TRBJ1-4	TGTGCCACCAGCAGAGGCGGGACACTGGATGAAAAACTGTTTTTT	CATSRGGTLDEKLFF
TRBV29-1	.	few	TRBJ1-1	TGCAGCGTCCTCTACAATTCGGCCAAAAGCGACACTGAAGCTTTCTTT	CSVLYNSAKSDTEAFF
TRBV12-3/TRBV12-4	TRBD1	.	TRBJ1-4	TGTGCCAGCAGTCGGGGACAGACTAATGAAAAACTGTTTTTT	CASSRGQTNEKLFF
TRBV29-1	.	many	TRBJ2-5	TGCAGCGTTAGGGGACACACCAGGGAGACCCAGTACTTC	CSVRGHTRETQYF
TRBV2	.	many	TRBJ2-7	TGTGCCAGCAGTGGTAGTCGTGCAGGTGCGCACGAGCAGTACTTC	CASSGSRAGAHEQYF